This T cell receptor (beta chain) is from a study of shared clonotypes between healthy human individuals. Study-wide background: Researchers assigned three CD4 naive, three CD4 memory, two CD8 naive and one CD8 memory plate to each donor.

This clone was seen a few times. The genomic DNA of each subset was split evenly across several immunoSEQ plates. On sorted subsets, replicate PCRs used about 180 ng DNA, or roughly 30,000 T cell genomes. Assay used: immunoSEQ multiplex PCR; TCRdb lists only in-frame clones, some missing. The data contain 1 million to 1.2 million clones, roughly 80% of them singletons. HIV-negative, healthy adults without recent acute infections or vaccinations were the donors. This sequence originates from a man aged 18 to 30 in good health. Some clones in this sample may be carry-over from other donors' samples. Sample: memory CD4+ T cells from PBMCs. Subset in this sample: CD45RA-negative fraction.

CDR3 bases: TGTGCCAGCTCACCATGGATTCCTAGCGCCAACGAGCAGTACTTC. Its protein product is CASSPWIPSANEQYF. The chain couples TRBV18 to TRBJ2-7, with a weak D call TRBD2 (6 bases). The CDR3 runs 15 residues. The ends were cut back, 2 bases at V and 5 bases at J, with 16 bases in the middle. Germline-derived CDR1 and CDR2 are KGHSH and LQKENI. Based on the CDR3 plus reference TRBV18 and TRBJ2-7, the full variable domain is NAGVMQNPRHLVRRRGQEARLRCSPMKGHSHVYWYRQLPEEGLKFMVYLQKENIIDESGMPKERFSAEFPKEGPSILRIQQVVRGDSAAYFCASSPWIPSANEQYFGPGTRLTVT.